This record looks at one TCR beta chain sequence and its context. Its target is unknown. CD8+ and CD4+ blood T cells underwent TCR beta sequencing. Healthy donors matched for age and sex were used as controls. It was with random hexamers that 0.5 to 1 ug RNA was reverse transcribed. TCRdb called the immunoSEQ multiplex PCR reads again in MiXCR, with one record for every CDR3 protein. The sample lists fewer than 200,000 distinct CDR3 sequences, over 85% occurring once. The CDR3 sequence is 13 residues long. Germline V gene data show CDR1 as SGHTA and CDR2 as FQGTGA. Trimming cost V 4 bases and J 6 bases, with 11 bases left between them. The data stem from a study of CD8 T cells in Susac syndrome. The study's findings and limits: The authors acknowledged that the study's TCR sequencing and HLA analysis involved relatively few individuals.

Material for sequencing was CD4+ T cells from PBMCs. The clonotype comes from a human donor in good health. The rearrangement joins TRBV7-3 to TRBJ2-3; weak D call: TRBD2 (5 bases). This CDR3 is CASSSFRGDTQYF. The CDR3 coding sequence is TGTGCCAGCAGCTCTTTCCGAGGGGATACGCAGTATTTT.